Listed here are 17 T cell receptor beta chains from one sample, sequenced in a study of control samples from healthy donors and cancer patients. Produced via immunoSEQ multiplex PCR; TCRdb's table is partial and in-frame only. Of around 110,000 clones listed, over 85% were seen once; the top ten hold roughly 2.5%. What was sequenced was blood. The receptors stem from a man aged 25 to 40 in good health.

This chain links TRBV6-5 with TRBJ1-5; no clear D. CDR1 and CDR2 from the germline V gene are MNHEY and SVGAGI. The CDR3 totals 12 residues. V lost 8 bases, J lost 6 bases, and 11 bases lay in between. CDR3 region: CASSRVGQPQHF. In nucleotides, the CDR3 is TGTGCCAGCTCTAGGGTCGGTCAGCCCCAGCATTTT.

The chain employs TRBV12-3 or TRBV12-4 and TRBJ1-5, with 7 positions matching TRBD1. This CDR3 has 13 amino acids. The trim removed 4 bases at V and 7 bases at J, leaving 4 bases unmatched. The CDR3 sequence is CASSSGTDQPQHF. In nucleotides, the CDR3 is TGTGCCAGCAGTTCCGGGACAGACCAGCCCCAGCATTTT.

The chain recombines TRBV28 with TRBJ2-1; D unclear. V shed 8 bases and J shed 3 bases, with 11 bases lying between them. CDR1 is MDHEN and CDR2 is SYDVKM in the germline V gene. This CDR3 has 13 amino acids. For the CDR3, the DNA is TGTGCCAGCGGGGATCCGGGCTACAATGAGCAGTTCTTC. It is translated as CASGDPGYNEQFF.

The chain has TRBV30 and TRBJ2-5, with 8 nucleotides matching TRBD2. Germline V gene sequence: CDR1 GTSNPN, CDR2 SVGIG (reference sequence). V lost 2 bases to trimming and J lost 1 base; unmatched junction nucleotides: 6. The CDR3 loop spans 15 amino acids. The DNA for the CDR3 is TGTGCCTGGAGTCGGATAGCGGGGATCCAAGAGACCCAGTACTTC. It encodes CAWSRIAGIQETQYF.

CDR3 region: CASSLNSGANVLTF. The CDR3 DNA reads TGTGCCAGCAGTTTAAACTCTGGGGCCAACGTCCTGACTTTC. This chain joins TRBV27 and TRBJ2-6; D is uncertain. This CDR3 region has 14 residues. Trimming took 2 bases from V and 0 from J, leaving 2 bases between them. Germline V gives CDR1 MNHEY, CDR2 SMNVEV (reference sequence).

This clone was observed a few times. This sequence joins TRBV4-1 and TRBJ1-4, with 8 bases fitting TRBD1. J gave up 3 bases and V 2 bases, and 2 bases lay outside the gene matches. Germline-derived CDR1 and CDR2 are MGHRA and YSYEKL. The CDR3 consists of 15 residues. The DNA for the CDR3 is TGCGCCAGCAGCCAATTGGACAGGGCTAATGAAAAACTGTTTTTT. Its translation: CASSQLDRANEKLFF.

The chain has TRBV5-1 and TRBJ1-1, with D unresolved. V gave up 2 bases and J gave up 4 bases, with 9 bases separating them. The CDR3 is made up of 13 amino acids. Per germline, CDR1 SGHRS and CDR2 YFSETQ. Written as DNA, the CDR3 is TGCGCCAGCAGCTTTAGGGAAGTCACTGAAGCTTTCTTT. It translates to CASSFREVTEAFF.

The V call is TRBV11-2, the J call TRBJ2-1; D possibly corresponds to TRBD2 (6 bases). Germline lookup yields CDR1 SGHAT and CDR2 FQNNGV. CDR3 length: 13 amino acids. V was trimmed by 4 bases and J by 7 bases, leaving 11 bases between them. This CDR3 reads CASSSGGRNEQFF. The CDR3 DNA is TGTGCCAGCAGCTCCGGGGGACGGAATGAGCAGTTCTTC.

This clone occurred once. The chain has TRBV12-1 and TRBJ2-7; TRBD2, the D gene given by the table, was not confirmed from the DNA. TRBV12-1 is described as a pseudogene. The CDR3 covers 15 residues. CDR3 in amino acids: CASSFDPTLGYEQYV. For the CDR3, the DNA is TGTGCCAGCAGCTTTGACCCAACCCTAGGCTACGAGCAGTACGTC.

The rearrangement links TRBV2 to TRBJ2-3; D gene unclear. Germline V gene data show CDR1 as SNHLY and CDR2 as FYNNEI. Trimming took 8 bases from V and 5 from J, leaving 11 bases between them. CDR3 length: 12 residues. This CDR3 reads CASATAGDTQYF. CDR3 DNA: TGTGCCAGCGCCACCGCTGGAGATACGCAGTATTTT.

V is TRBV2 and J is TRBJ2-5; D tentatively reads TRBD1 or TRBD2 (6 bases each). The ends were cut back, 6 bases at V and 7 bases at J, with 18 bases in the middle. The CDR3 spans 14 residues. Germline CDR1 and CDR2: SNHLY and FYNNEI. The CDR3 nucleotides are TGTGCCAGCAGAGCGGTTCTTGAGGGGGGGACCCAGTACTTC. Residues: CASRAVLEGGTQYF. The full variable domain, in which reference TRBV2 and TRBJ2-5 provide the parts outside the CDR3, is EPEVTQTPSHQVTQMGQEVILRCVPISNHLYFYWYRQILGQKVEFLVSFYNNEISEKSEIFDDQFSVERPDGSNFTLKIRSTKLEDSAMYFCASRAVLEGGTQYFGPGTRLLVL.

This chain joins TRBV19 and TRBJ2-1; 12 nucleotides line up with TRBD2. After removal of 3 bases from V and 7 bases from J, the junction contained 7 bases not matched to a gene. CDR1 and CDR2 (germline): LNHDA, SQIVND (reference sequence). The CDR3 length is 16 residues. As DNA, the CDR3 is TGTGCCAGTAGTATCTCTAGCGGGGGGGCGTGGAATGAGCAGTTCTTC. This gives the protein CASSISSGGAWNEQFF.

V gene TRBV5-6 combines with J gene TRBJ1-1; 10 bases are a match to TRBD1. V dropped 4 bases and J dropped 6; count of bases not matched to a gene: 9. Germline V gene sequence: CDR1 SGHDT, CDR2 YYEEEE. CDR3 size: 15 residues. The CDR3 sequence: CASSPPLGQGAEAFF. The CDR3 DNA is TGTGCCAGCAGCCCGCCCCTCGGACAGGGGGCTGAAGCTTTCTTT.

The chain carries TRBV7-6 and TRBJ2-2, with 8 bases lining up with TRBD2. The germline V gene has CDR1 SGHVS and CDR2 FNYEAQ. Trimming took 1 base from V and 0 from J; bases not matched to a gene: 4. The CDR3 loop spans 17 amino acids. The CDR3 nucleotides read TGTGCCAGCAGCTTAGAGTCGGGGGGGACGAACACCGGGGAGCTGTTTTTT. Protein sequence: CASSLESGGTNTGELFF.

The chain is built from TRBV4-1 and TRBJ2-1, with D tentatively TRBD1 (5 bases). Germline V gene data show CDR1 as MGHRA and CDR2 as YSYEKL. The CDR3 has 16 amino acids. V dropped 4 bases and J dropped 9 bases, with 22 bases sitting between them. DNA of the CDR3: TGCGCCAGCAGCCTCCGGTGGGGCTTCAAACGCGGTGAGCAGTTCTTC. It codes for CASSLRWGFKRGEQFF.

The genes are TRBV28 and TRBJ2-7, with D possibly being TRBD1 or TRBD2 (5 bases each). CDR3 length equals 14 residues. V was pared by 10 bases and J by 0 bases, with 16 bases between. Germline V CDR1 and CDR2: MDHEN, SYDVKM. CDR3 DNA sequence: TGTGCCACTCTACCCGGGACGGACTCCTACGAGCAGTACTTC. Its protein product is CATLPGTDSYEQYF.

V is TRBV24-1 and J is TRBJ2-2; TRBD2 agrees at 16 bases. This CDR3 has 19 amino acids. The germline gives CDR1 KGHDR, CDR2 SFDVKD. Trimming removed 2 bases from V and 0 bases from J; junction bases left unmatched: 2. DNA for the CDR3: TGTGCCACCAGTGATTGGGGGACTAGCGGGGGGGCGAACACCGGGGAGCTGTTTTTT. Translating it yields CATSDWGTSGGANTGELFF.